The clone carrying this T cell receptor beta chain was seen repeatedly, ten times or more. The antigen is not known. The study defined stable Graves' hyperthyroidism as no ophthalmopathy progression within 18 months. RNA transcripts were the template for amplifying TCR beta CDR3 regions. In the first-round RT-PCR of the TCR CDR3, the HTBI primer set was used. One entry per CDR3 protein, called by TCRdb with MiXCR from the multiplex PCR reads. The sample includes 800,000 or so distinct CDR3 sequences, more than 30% of them seen just once. These data come from a study of T cells in Graves' hyperthyroidism and ophthalmopathy. Study observations and caveats: In simple terms, a model built on 13 V-J features told ophthalmopathy apart from stable hyperthyroidism.

The source material was blood. The TCR originated in a man younger than 30 with Graves' hyperthyroidism.

CDR3 DNA: TGTGCCACCAGTGATTCGAGTGCAGGAGACTCTGGGGCCAACGTCCTGACTTTC. Translated, it gives CATSDSSAGDSGANVLTF. The chain recombines TRBV24-1 with TRBJ2-6; D is ambiguous. V lost 2 bases to trimming and J lost 0 bases, with 13 bases between them. The CDR3 totals 18 residues. Germline loops: CDR1 KGHDR, CDR2 SFDVKD.